Shown below are 10 T cell receptor beta chains from a single sample sequenced in a study of T-cell reconstitution after alpha-beta-depleted transplantation in children. It was with unique molecular identifiers that the TCRbeta library was prepared. Each CDR3 protein gets one entry after TCRdb re-called the PCR reads with MiXCR. The repertoire holds about 480,000 distinct CDR3 sequences, with approximately 12% as singletons. Sequencing used PBMCs from the stem cell graft donor, obtained from the stem cell graft. These receptors all come from a human donor who donated a stem cell graft to a child with combined immunodeficiency.

The chain combines TRBV5-1 with TRBJ2-7; maybe TRBD1 (6 bases). The V gene lost 0 bases and the J gene lost 6 bases, with 16 bases spanning the gap. The CDR3 has 15 residues. Germline-derived CDR1 and CDR2 are SGHRS and YFSETQ. The CDR3 DNA reads as TGCGCCAGCAGCTTGGCGCCGGACAGTACATCCGAGCAGTACTTC. This codes for CASSLAPDSTSEQYF.

Here the CDR3 DNA reads TGCAGCGCCCAATTCTCGGCAGTCCAGAGGAACTACAATGAGCAGTTCTTC. This sequence encodes CSAQFSAVQRNYNEQFF. This sequence joins TRBV29-1 and TRBJ2-1; D is ambiguous. Germline CDR1 reads SQVTM; CDR2 reads ANQGSEA. The V end lost 7 bases, the J end lost 3 bases, and 25 bases lay between the germline ends. This CDR3 is built from 17 residues.

With regard to this clonotype: The germline gene is not matched at one end of the junction; a read error may be the cause. The CDR3 reads CASSKTGTSGSSF. In DNA form, the CDR3 reads TGTGCCAGTAGTAAAACCGGGACTAGCGGGAGTAGTTTT. The chain joins TRBV19 to TRBJ2-3; 14 bases fit TRBD2. The CDR3 is 13 amino acids. Germline assignment: CDR1 LNHDA and CDR2 SQIVND (reference sequence). The whole variable domain, remainder taken from reference TRBV19 and TRBJ2-3, is DGGITQSPKYLFRKEGQNVTLSCEQNLNHDAMYWYRQDPGQGLRLIYYSQIVNDFQKGDIAEGYSVSREKKESFPLTVTSAQKNPTAFYLCASSKTGTSGSSFGPGTRLTVL.

The V gene is TRBV29-1, the J gene TRBJ2-1, with a possible D match to TRBD2 (6 bases). CDR1 and CDR2 from the germline V gene are SQVTM and ANQGSEA. V was clipped by 7 bases and J by 13 bases, with 20 bases between them. The CDR3 contains 12 residues. This chain's CDR3 is CSASTGTPFQFF. CDR3 sequence (DNA): TGCAGCGCTTCAACCGGGACTCCCTTCCAGTTCTTC.

There are a few counts of this clonotype. The V gene is TRBV7-9, the J gene TRBJ2-1; D possibly corresponds to TRBD2 (5 bases). The CDR3 has 14 residues. The germline V gene has CDR1 SEHNR and CDR2 FQNEAQ (reference sequence). The germline V and J ends were trimmed by 3 bases and 7 bases, with 13 bases remaining between them. For the CDR3, the DNA is TGTGCCAGCAGCTTCGAGGGCCCGGTGAATGAGCAGTTCTTC. This translates into CASSFEGPVNEQFF.

The rearrangement uses TRBV7-8 and TRBJ2-7; possibly TRBD1 or TRBD2 for D (5 bases each). Germline CDR1 SGHVS, CDR2 FQNEAQ. This CDR3 is built from 15 residues. The V end lost 4 bases, the J end lost 3 bases, and 16 bases lay between the germline ends. The CDR3 loop reads CASSSRSGHDYEQYF. Here the CDR3 DNA reads TGTGCCAGCAGCTCGAGATCGGGGCACGACTACGAGCAGTACTTC.

This clonotype was found many times. A read error may produce the germline difference seen at one junction end. V is TRBV30 and J is TRBJ2-2; TRBD2 agrees at 9 bases. CDR1 and CDR2 from the germline V gene are GTSNPN and SVGIG (reference sequence). This CDR3 contains 17 residues. CDR3 DNA sequence: TGTGCCTGGAGTGTACGAGCTAGCGGGACGAAAACCGGGGAGCTGTTTTTT. This gives the protein CAWSVRASGTKTGELFF.

This clonotype was detected a few times. This rearrangement joins TRBV12-3 or TRBV12-4 to TRBJ2-1; 7 bases match TRBD2. The CDR3 runs to 12 residues. With 6 bases clipped from V and 10 bases from J, the junction kept 6 bases outside the gene matches. The CDR3, as DNA: TGTGCCAGCAGGGGAGGGCTCCCCGAGCAGTTCTTC. It codes for CASRGGLPEQFF.

The rearrangement links TRBV28 to TRBJ2-2, with D perhaps matching TRBD1 (5 bases). The CDR3 is made up of 17 amino acids. Germline V gene lookup returns CDR1 MDHEN and CDR2 SYDVKM. Trimming took 7 bases from V and 7 from J, leaving 25 bases between them. CDR3 region: CASTETGSSSYGGELFF. As DNA, the CDR3 is TGTGCCAGCACCGAAACAGGATCGTCCTCGTATGGCGGGGAGCTGTTTTTT. The whole variable domain, remainder taken from reference TRBV28 and TRBJ2-2, is DVKVTQSSRYLVKRTGEKVFLECVQDMDHENMFWYRQDPGLGLRLIYFSYDVKMKEKGDIPEGYSVSREKKERFSLILESASTNQTSMYLCASTETGSSSYGGELFFGEGSRLTVL.

This clonotype was detected a few times. The genes are TRBV27 and TRBJ2-7, with 9 bases identical to TRBD2. V lost 1 base, J lost 5 bases, and 9 bases stayed unmatched. There are 16 residues in the CDR3. Germline CDR1 reads MNHEY; CDR2 reads SMNVEV (reference sequence). The CDR3 coding sequence is TGTGCCAGCAGTTTATGGGGAGCGGGAGGTCCCCACGAGCAGTACTTC. This gives the protein CASSLWGAGGPHEQYF.